The clone carrying this TCR beta chain appeared a single time. The CDR3 length is 17 residues. The germline V gene encodes CDR1 LNHDA and CDR2 SQIVND (reference sequence). V lost 2 bases and J 5 bases, leaving 18 bases between the germline ends. The data are from a study of blood T cell repertoires in COVID-19. As for the study in general: The United States, Italy and Spain supplied acute and convalescent COVID-19 samples. Sources were T cells, B-cell-depleted T cells, or PBMCs; the material itself was cDNA or gDNA.

The authors' processing: By means of reference gene primer amplification, nucleated cell counts were estimated. Generated by immunoSEQ multiplex PCR, the TCRdb table keeps only in-frame clones and is missing some. The V and J calls and the clone size are those of that table, but D and trimming were determined from the DNA. The sample shows around 450,000 clones, 80% to 90% of them seen only once. The gene calls are TRBV19 and TRBJ2-2; D ambiguous. The material sequenced was peripheral blood. This TCR derives from a woman aged 25 to 45 with acute or convalescent COVID-19. CDR3 DNA: TGTGCCAGTAGTATAATCCGCAGTCGGGTTGGGACCGGGGAGCTGTTTTTT. It codes for CASSIIRSRVGTGELFF.